This entry lists 26 T cell receptor beta chains sequenced from one sample in a study of control samples from healthy donors and cancer patients (dated by TCRdb to 2020 to 2022). Library method: the immunoSEQ multiplex PCR assay. TCRdb limited this immuneACCESS table to in-frame rearrangements with V and J called. A share of clones is missing; checked studies link under half to unresolved V genes, and the rest is unexplained. The sample table holds about 140,000 clones, of which just over 85% were seen once. The ten largest clones represent over 1.5% of the sample. Specimen: blood. The receptors were gathered from a man younger than 35 in good health.

The J gene is TRBJ2-6, the V gene TRBV7-9, with no clear D. This CDR3 comprises 14 residues. Germline assignment: CDR1 SEHNR and CDR2 FQNEAQ (reference sequence). Trimming removed 1 base from V and 4 bases from J, with 5 bases in between. The CDR3 protein is CASSLVSGANVLTF. CDR3 coding DNA: TGTGCCAGCAGCTTAGTTTCCGGGGCCAACGTCCTGACTTTC.

This clone showed up just a few times. V gene TRBV7-9 combines with J gene TRBJ2-7; D is unclear. The CDR3 consists of 14 residues. V lost 1 base and J 7 bases, leaving 14 bases between the germline ends. CDR1 and CDR2 (germline): SEHNR, FQNEAQ (reference sequence). CDR3 DNA: TGTGCCAGCAGCTTAGGGACCGCAGGTCGGGAGCAGTACTTC. It codes for CASSLGTAGREQYF. The full variable domain, in which reference TRBV7-9 and TRBJ2-7 provide the parts outside the CDR3, is DTGVSQNPRHKITKRGQNVTFRCDPISEHNRLYWYRQTLGQGPEFLTYFQNEAQLEKSRLLSDRFSAERPKGSFSTLEIQRTEQGDSAMYLCASSLGTAGREQYFGPGTRLTVT.

The chain links TRBV7-2 to TRBJ2-3; 11 bases agree with TRBD2. Trimming removed 1 base from V and 0 bases from J; junction bases left unmatched: 6. Germline assignment: CDR1 SGHTA and CDR2 FQGNSA. This CDR3 has 18 residues. The DNA for the CDR3 is TGTGCCAGCAGCTTAGTAGTAGCGGGGGGGCGGAGCACAGATACGCAGTATTTT. Its translation: CASSLVVAGGRSTDTQYF.

DNA of the CDR3: TGTGCCAGCAGTTTTCGGACTACCGCCTACAATGAGCAGTTCTTC. It yields the protein CASSFRTTAYNEQFF. This chain joins TRBV6-2 or TRBV6-3 and TRBJ2-1, with D maybe TRBD2 (6 bases). Germline V CDR1 and CDR2: MNHEY, SVGEGT. With 4 bases removed from V and 2 bases from J, the gap between germline ends came to 12 bases. The CDR3 runs to 15 residues.

The V and J genes are TRBV28 and TRBJ2-7; no firm D call. With 2 bases removed from V and 5 bases from J, the gap between germline ends came to 10 bases. The CDR3 extends over 13 amino acids. Germline loops: CDR1 MDHEN, CDR2 SYDVKM. Written as DNA, the CDR3 is TGTGCCAGCAGTTTAAAGGGAAACGACGAGCAGTACTTC. It yields the protein CASSLKGNDEQYF.

This clone was seen only once. This rearrangement joins TRBV4-3 to TRBJ2-5, with D uncertain. The V gene lost 4 bases and the J gene lost 6 bases, with 12 bases spanning the gap. This CDR3 has 13 residues. Germline CDR1 is LGHNA and CDR2 is YSLEER. CDR3 loop: CASSPLHGKTQYF. In nucleotides, the CDR3 is TGCGCCAGCAGCCCCCTGCACGGAAAGACCCAGTACTTC.

The J gene is TRBJ2-3, the V gene TRBV28; D not resolved. This CDR3 comprises 13 residues. CDR1 and CDR2 (germline): MDHEN, SYDVKM. V lost 4 bases and J 7 bases, leaving 12 bases between the germline ends. The CDR3 here is CASSSAPTHTQYF. The CDR3 nucleotides are TGTGCCAGCAGTTCCGCCCCTACTCATACGCAGTATTTT.

CDR3 protein: CAWSPRGTSGTGELFF. CDR3 DNA sequence: TGTGCCTGGAGTCCCAGGGGGACTAGCGGCACCGGGGAGCTGTTTTTT. V and J are TRBV30 and TRBJ2-2, with TRBD2 identical over 11 bases. CDR1 is GTSNPN, CDR2 SVGIG, per germline (reference sequence). The CDR3 is made up of 16 amino acids. Germline trimming cut 2 bases from V and 4 bases from J; bases unmatched to any gene: 6.

This clone was recorded a few times. The chain has TRBV7-9 and TRBJ2-1; D may be TRBD1 (5 bases). CDR1 is SEHNR, CDR2 FQNEAQ, per germline (reference sequence). CDR3 length: 14 residues. V shed 3 bases and J shed 3 bases, with 9 bases lying between them. The CDR3 coding sequence is TGTGCCAGCAGCTTCACAGGCGACTACAATGAGCAGTTCTTC. It translates to CASSFTGDYNEQFF.

In DNA, the CDR3 is TGCGCCAGCAGCTTCCACGCAGGGGACACCGGGGAGCTGTTTTTT. Its protein product is CASSFHAGDTGELFF. This rearrangement joins TRBV5-1 to TRBJ2-2; maybe TRBD1 (6 bases). Germline values: CDR1 SGHRS, CDR2 YFSETQ. The CDR3 extends over 15 amino acids. Deletions cut 2 bases from V and 3 bases from J, with 11 bases between. The variable domain in full, completed from reference TRBV5-1 and TRBJ2-2, reads KAGVTQTPRYLIKTRGQQVTLSCSPISGHRSVSWYQQTPGQGLQFLFEYFSETQRNKGNFPGRFSGRQFSNSRSEMNVSTLELGDSALYLCASSFHAGDTGELFFGEGSRLTVL.

This clone appeared a single time. CDR3 in DNA: TGTGCCAGCAGCTATGATCGGGGCTCCGAGCAGTACTTC. This gives the protein CASSYDRGSEQYF. The chain employs TRBV5-4 and TRBJ2-7; D possibly matches TRBD1 or TRBD2 (5 bases each). The V gene lost 3 bases and the J gene lost 6 bases, with 13 bases spanning the gap. The CDR3 is 13 residues long. CDR1 SGHNT and CDR2 YYREEE come from the germline V gene (reference sequence).

The rearrangement uses TRBV30 and TRBJ1-3; the D is unclear. The V gene's germline CDR1 is GTSNPN and CDR2 SVGIG (reference sequence). V was trimmed by 0 bases and J by 0 bases, leaving 9 bases between them. This CDR3 has 15 residues. CDR3 DNA: TGTGCCTGGAGTGTAAGCAGGTACTCTGGAAACACCATATATTTT. Translated, it gives CAWSVSRYSGNTIYF.

This clone has just one count. The V gene is TRBV28, the J gene TRBJ2-6; D unresolved. V lost 6 bases to trimming and J lost 13 bases, with 13 bases between them. Germline V gene data show CDR1 as MDHEN and CDR2 as SYDVKM. The CDR3 has 12 amino acids. CDR3 region: CASSQNPGVLTF. The CDR3 DNA is TGTGCCAGCAGCCAAAACCCCGGGGTCCTGACTTTC.

The chain couples TRBV19 to TRBJ2-1; TRBD2 matches 13 bases. The CDR3 sequence is 18 residues long. Trimming took 3 bases from V and 0 from J; bases not matched to a gene: 5. Germline V gene lookup returns CDR1 LNHDA and CDR2 SQIVND (reference sequence). The CDR3 nucleotides read TGTGCCAGTAGTATCAGACTAGCGGGGGGAATCTCCTACAATGAGCAGTTCTTC. Translated: CASSIRLAGGISYNEQFF.

The V and J genes are TRBV7-9 and TRBJ1-4; D gene uncertain. V lost 1 base and J lost 6, with 3 bases in between. The CDR3 loop spans 12 amino acids. CDR1 and CDR2 (germline): SEHNR, FQNEAQ (reference sequence). CDR3 protein: CASSLEDEKLFF. The CDR3 DNA reads as TGTGCCAGCAGCTTAGAGGATGAAAAACTGTTTTTT.

The chain combines TRBV7-2 with TRBJ1-1; no reliable D call. The CDR3 length is 14 residues. Trimming cost V 1 base and J 5 bases, with 11 bases left between them. The germline gives CDR1 SGHTA, CDR2 FQGNSA. CDR3 sequence: CASSLGQGQTEAFF. The CDR3, as DNA: TGTGCCAGCAGCTTAGGACAAGGGCAGACTGAAGCTTTCTTT.

V and J are TRBV4-2 and TRBJ2-5; 13 bases match TRBD2. The germline CDR1 and CDR2 sequences are LGHNA and YNFKEQ. J gave up 5 bases and V 1 base, and 10 bases lay outside the gene matches. The CDR3 covers 18 residues. The CDR3 nucleotides are TGTGCCAGCAGCCAAGTTCCCCGACTAGCGGGGGGTGTGGAGACCCAGTACTTC. Its protein is CASSQVPRLAGGVETQYF.

DNA of the CDR3: TGTGCCAGCAGCTTGACTAGCGGGGCGAACAATGAGCAGTTCTTC. Translating gives CASSLTSGANNEQFF. The chain carries TRBV5-4 and TRBJ2-1, with 10 bases matching TRBD2. This CDR3 is 15 amino acids long. The germline V gene encodes CDR1 SGHNT and CDR2 YYREEE (reference sequence). J gave up 5 bases and V 1 base, and 3 bases lay outside the gene matches.

Note on this clone: The junction shows a germline mismatch at one end, possibly a read error. The gene calls are TRBV11-2 and TRBJ2-1; 14 nucleotides align to TRBD2. This CDR3 is 17 amino acids long. From germline, CDR1 is SGHAT and CDR2 FQNNGV. DNA of the CDR3: TGTGCCAGCAGCCTAGAGGGACTAGCGGGGGCTAAGAATGAGCAGTTCTTC. It codes for CASSLEGLAGAKNEQFF.

The chain carries TRBV11-2 and TRBJ1-5; D unclear. Trimming left V 1 base short and J 3 bases short, with 7 bases between. There are 14 residues in the CDR3. Germline assignment: CDR1 SGHAT and CDR2 FQNNGV. CDR3 sequence: CASSLGQANQPQHF. In DNA form, the CDR3 reads TGTGCCAGCAGCTTAGGGCAAGCCAATCAGCCCCAGCATTTT.

The chain carries TRBV12-3 or TRBV12-4 and TRBJ1-2; D gene uncertain. The CDR3 covers 12 residues. V was trimmed by 3 bases and J by 6 bases, leaving 8 bases between them. The CDR3 coding sequence is TGTGCCAGCAGTTTGGGAGTGGATGGCTACACCTTC. This sequence encodes CASSLGVDGYTF.

This rearrangement joins TRBV9 to TRBJ2-3; D is possibly TRBD1 or TRBD2 (7 bases each). The CDR3 totals 15 residues. Germline lookup yields CDR1 SGDLS and CDR2 YYNGEE. The V end was cut by 2 bases, the J end by 2 bases, with 12 bases between. CDR3 amino acids: CASSVQGGTTDTQYF. CDR3 DNA: TGTGCCAGCAGCGTCCAGGGGGGGACCACAGATACGCAGTATTTT.

The CDR3 loop is CASSLLEGGQGAYEQYF. CDR3 coding DNA: TGTGCCAGCAGCCTTCTTGAGGGGGGACAGGGGGCCTACGAGCAGTACTTC. The chain combines TRBV4-2 with TRBJ2-7, with TRBD1 matching 11 bases. The CDR3 is made up of 17 amino acids. With V trimmed by 4 bases and J by 2 bases, 10 bases remained unmatched. CDR1 LGHNA and CDR2 YNFKEQ come from the germline V gene.

This clone was seen only a few times. The J gene is TRBJ1-2, the V gene TRBV5-4; TRBD1 matches at 7 bases. Trimming at V came to 6 bases and at J to 3 bases, leaving 2 bases not matched to a gene. From germline, CDR1 is SGHNT and CDR2 YYREEE (reference sequence). The CDR3 extends over 12 amino acids. CDR3: CASNDRDYGYTF. CDR3 nucleotides: TGTGCCAGCAACGACAGGGACTATGGCTACACCTTC.

J is TRBJ1-6 and V is TRBV5-4; D gene ambiguous. The CDR3 covers 16 residues. Germline assignment: CDR1 SGHNT and CDR2 YYREEE (reference sequence). V lost 4 bases to trimming and J lost 2 bases, with 13 bases between them. In DNA, the CDR3 is TGTGCCAGCAGCCCGGAAGGGTACACCTATAATTCACCCCTCCACTTT. This sequence encodes CASSPEGYTYNSPLHF.

The genes are TRBV7-2 and TRBJ1-1; no firm D call. Germline CDR1 and CDR2: SGHTA and FQGNSA. Trimming took 1 base from V and 7 from J, leaving 13 bases between them. The CDR3 is 14 amino acids. The CDR3 reads CASSLDWEVGEAFF. Written as DNA, the CDR3 is TGTGCCAGCAGCTTAGATTGGGAAGTTGGTGAAGCTTTCTTT.